A selection of T cell receptor beta chains follows, all from one sample in a study of T-cell reconstitution after alpha-beta-depleted transplantation in children. TCRdb used MiXCR to reprocess the PCR reads, holding one entry per CDR3 protein. The data hold approximately 200,000 distinct CDR3 sequences, with about 14% observed a single time. The material sequenced was PBMCs from the stem cell graft donor, taken from the stem cell graft. Every receptor here comes from a human donor who donated a stem cell graft to a child with acute lymphoblastic leukemia. Each CDR3 is given with its conserved first and last residue. A D gene is named only where the DNA matches it firmly. For some rows the clone size is stated as once, few or many, or as a class when expanded; others skip it.

j_call: TRBJ2-2; clone_size: few; v_call: TRBV20-1; d_call: NA; cdr3_nt: TGCAGTGCAAGAACAACGAACACCGGGGAGCTGTTTTTT; cdr3_aa: CSARTTNTGELFF
j_call: TRBJ2-1; clone_size: many; v_call: TRBV5-1; d_call: TRBD2; cdr3_nt: TGCGCCAGCCTGCGGGTAGCGGGAGGACGGTACAATGAGCAGTTCTTC; cdr3_aa: CASLRVAGGRYNEQFF
j_call: TRBJ1-4; clone_size: many; v_call: TRBV12-3/TRBV12-4; d_call: NA; cdr3_nt: TGTGCCAGCAGGGGATGGTCCCCCGAAAAACTGTTTTTT; cdr3_aa: CASRGWSPEKLFF
j_call: TRBJ1-4; clone_size: many; v_call: TRBV29-1; d_call: TRBD1; cdr3_nt: TGCAGCGTAGCCGGGACAGTCAATGAAAAACTGTTTTTT; cdr3_aa: CSVAGTVNEKLFF
j_call: TRBJ2-2; clone_size: few; v_call: TRBV19; d_call: NA; cdr3_nt: TGTGCCAGTAGAAGGGTCACGAACACCGGGGAGCTGTTTTTT; cdr3_aa: CASRRVTNTGELFF
j_call: TRBJ2-7; clone_size: many; v_call: TRBV3-1; d_call: TRBD2; cdr3_nt: TGTGCCAGCAGCCGCCCTAGCGGGGGGACCTACGAGCAGTACTTC; cdr3_aa: CASSRPSGGTYEQYF
j_call: TRBJ2-2; clone_size: many; v_call: TRBV7-6; d_call: NA; cdr3_nt: TGTGCCAGCAGCCTCCGGGTAGAAAACACCGGGGAGCTGTTTTTT; cdr3_aa: CASSLRVENTGELFF
j_call: TRBJ2-1; clone_size: many; v_call: TRBV20-1; d_call: NA; cdr3_nt: TGCAGTGCTAGAAATGAGGACAAAGACAATGAGCAGTTCTTC; cdr3_aa: CSARNEDKDNEQFF
j_call: TRBJ2-7; clone_size: many; v_call: TRBV11-2; d_call: NA; cdr3_nt: TGTGCCAGCAGCTTAGATCGTAGGGACGAGCAGTACTTC; cdr3_aa: CASSLDRRDEQYF
j_call: TRBJ2-4; clone_size: many; v_call: TRBV5-1; d_call: NA; cdr3_nt: TGCGCCAGCAGCCAGCTCGCTAGCGCAAAAAACATTCAGTACTTC; cdr3_aa: CASSQLASAKNIQYF
j_call: TRBJ1-1; clone_size: few; v_call: TRBV30; d_call: NA; cdr3_nt: TGTGCCTGGAGTTTCGGGACGTCTGAAGCTTTCTTT; cdr3_aa: CAWSFGTSEAFF
j_call: TRBJ2-1; clone_size: many; v_call: TRBV5-1; d_call: TRBD1; cdr3_nt: TGCGCCAGCAGCTTGGTACAGGGGGCGAACAATGAGCAGTTCTTC; cdr3_aa: CASSLVQGANNEQFF
j_call: TRBJ2-1; clone_size: NA; v_call: TRBV5-4; d_call: TRBD2; cdr3_nt: TGTGCCAGCAGCTTTGAACTAGCGGTAAGCTCCTACAATGAGCAGTTCTTC; cdr3_aa: CASSFELAVSSYNEQFF
j_call: TRBJ2-3; clone_size: many; v_call: TRBV5-1; d_call: NA; cdr3_nt: TGCGCCAGCAGCCAGGGATTCACAGATACGCAGTATTTT; cdr3_aa: CASSQGFTDTQYF
j_call: TRBJ2-1; clone_size: few; v_call: TRBV6-5; d_call: TRBD2; cdr3_nt: TGTGCCAGCAGTTACCCGGGACTAGCGGGATACAATGAGCAGTTCTTC; cdr3_aa: CASSYPGLAGYNEQFF
j_call: TRBJ2-7; clone_size: many; v_call: TRBV29-1; d_call: NA; cdr3_nt: TGCAGCGGGGGCGAGGCCTACGAGCAGTACTTC; cdr3_aa: CSGGEAYEQYF
j_call: TRBJ2-5; clone_size: many; v_call: TRBV5-8; d_call: NA; cdr3_nt: TGTGCCAGCAGCTTGAATGTCTTAAGGACCCAAGAGACCCAGTACTTC; cdr3_aa: CASSLNVLRTQETQYF
j_call: TRBJ2-3; clone_size: NA; v_call: TRBV12-3/TRBV12-4; d_call: TRBD2; cdr3_nt: TGTGCCAGCAGTCCGTGGACCGGGGGGAACACAGATACGCAGTATTTT; cdr3_aa: CASSPWTGGNTDTQYF
j_call: TRBJ2-7; clone_size: NA; v_call: TRBV20-1; d_call: NA; cdr3_nt: TGCAGTGCTAGAGTCCCAGGCGAGAACTACGAGCAGTACTTC; cdr3_aa: CSARVPGENYEQYF
j_call: TRBJ1-2; clone_size: NA; v_call: TRBV7-9; d_call: NA; cdr3_nt: TGTGCCAGAGTCAGTAACTATGGCTACACCTTC; cdr3_aa: CARVSNYGYTF
j_call: TRBJ1-5; clone_size: many; v_call: TRBV12-3/TRBV12-4; d_call: NA; cdr3_nt: TGTGCCAGCTCCTTAGGTAGCCCCGGGCAGCCCCAGCATTTT; cdr3_aa: CASSLGSPGQPQHF
j_call: TRBJ2-5; clone_size: many; v_call: TRBV12-3/TRBV12-4; d_call: NA; cdr3_nt: TGTGCCAGCAGTTCAGGGACCGTTGAGACCCAGTACTTC; cdr3_aa: CASSSGTVETQYF
j_call: TRBJ1-5; clone_size: NA; v_call: TRBV30; d_call: NA; cdr3_nt: TGTGCCTGGAGTGTCAGTGGAAATCAGCCCCAGCATTTT; cdr3_aa: CAWSVSGNQPQHF
j_call: TRBJ1-1; clone_size: many; v_call: TRBV28; d_call: NA; cdr3_nt: TGTGCCAGCAGCCTGACAGGCCCAAACACTGAAGCTTTCTTT; cdr3_aa: CASSLTGPNTEAFF
j_call: TRBJ2-1; clone_size: NA; v_call: TRBV19; d_call: NA; cdr3_nt: TGTGCCAGTGCCGGGGCCTCCTACAATGAGCAGTTCTTC; cdr3_aa: CASAGASYNEQFF
j_call: TRBJ1-2; clone_size: many; v_call: TRBV12-3/TRBV12-4; d_call: TRBD1; cdr3_nt: TGTGCCAGCAGCTTCCAGGGGGCGCGGGGCTACACCTTC; cdr3_aa: CASSFQGARGYTF
j_call: TRBJ2-6; clone_size: few; v_call: TRBV24-1; d_call: TRBD1; cdr3_nt: TGTGCCACCAGTGATCCCGGGACAGGGGATGCTGGGGCCAACGTCCTGACTTTC; cdr3_aa: CATSDPGTGDAGANVLTF
j_call: TRBJ2-3; clone_size: many; v_call: TRBV5-1; d_call: TRBD2; cdr3_nt: TGCGCCAGCAGCTTACTAAGCGGGGCAGATACGCAGTATTTT; cdr3_aa: CASSLLSGADTQYF
j_call: TRBJ2-1; clone_size: few; v_call: TRBV4-1; d_call: TRBD2; cdr3_nt: TGCGCCAGCAGGGGGAGGGAGGCGAGCTCCTACAATGAGCAGTTCTTC; cdr3_aa: CASRGREASSYNEQFF
j_call: TRBJ1-6; clone_size: many; v_call: TRBV5-8; d_call: NA; cdr3_nt: TGTGCCAGCAGCCTGACGTACAGGGTGAGGACCCATTCACCCCTCCACTTT; cdr3_aa: CASSLTYRVRTHSPLHF
j_call: TRBJ2-2; clone_size: many; v_call: TRBV20-1; d_call: TRBD2; cdr3_nt: TGCAGTGCTCCGACTAGCGGAAACACCGGGGAGCTGTTTTTT; cdr3_aa: CSAPTSGNTGELFF
j_call: TRBJ1-1; clone_size: NA; v_call: TRBV5-1; d_call: NA; cdr3_nt: TGCGCCAGCAGTCCAGGGACCTTGAACACTGAAGCTTTCTTT; cdr3_aa: CASSPGTLNTEAFF
j_call: TRBJ2-7; clone_size: few; v_call: TRBV3-1; d_call: NA; cdr3_nt: TGTGCCAGCAGCCAAGCATCGGATGAGCAGTACTTC; cdr3_aa: CASSQASDEQYF
j_call: TRBJ2-5; clone_size: few; v_call: TRBV5-1; d_call: TRBD1; cdr3_nt: TGCGCCAGCAGCTTGAGAGGACAGGGGTGGGAGACCCAGTACTTC; cdr3_aa: CASSLRGQGWETQYF
j_call: TRBJ2-7; clone_size: many; v_call: TRBV10-3; d_call: NA; cdr3_nt: TGTGCCATCAGTGGGACAGCCACATCCTACGAGCAGTACTTC; cdr3_aa: CAISGTATSYEQYF
j_call: TRBJ2-1; clone_size: many; v_call: TRBV7-9; d_call: TRBD2; cdr3_nt: TGTGCCAGCGGCCAACGACTAGCGGGAGAGATAGGGTTCTTC; cdr3_aa: CASGQRLAGEIGFF
j_call: TRBJ2-1; clone_size: many; v_call: TRBV6-1; d_call: TRBD2; cdr3_nt: TGTGCCATCAGTGAAGCGGGACTAGCCGCCCGAGACCATGAGCAGTTCTTC; cdr3_aa: CAISEAGLAARDHEQFF
j_call: TRBJ2-5; clone_size: many; v_call: TRBV10-3; d_call: NA; cdr3_nt: TGTGCCATCAGTGAAAAGAGGAGGGAGACCCAGTACTTC; cdr3_aa: CAISEKRRETQYF